Listed here is a single T cell receptor (beta chain). How the authors handled the data: Amplification from reference gene primers served as the basis for estimated nucleated cell counts. The method was immunoSEQ multiplex PCR; TCRdb's version includes in-frame clones alone and lacks a portion of them. V, J and clone size derive from that table, while D and trimming were established from the DNA sequence. The sample shows under 250,000 clones, roughly 89% of them seen only once. Participants were aged about 18 to 89 years from approximately 25 US areas. V lost 3 bases and J lost 1, with 30 bases in between. The V gene's germline CDR1 is GTSNPN and CDR2 SVGIG (reference sequence). This CDR3 is built from 20 residues. These data come from a study of blood T cell repertoires in COVID-19. Study as a whole: COVID-19 samples collected from the United States, Italy and Spain covered acute and convalescent phases.

Sequenced input: PBMCs or T cells enriched from blood (not recorded which). This rearrangement joins TRBV30 to TRBJ1-1; D might be TRBD1 (5 bases). This receptor was identified in a woman aged 25-40 years with acute COVID-19. The CDR3 nucleotides read TGTGCCTGGAGATCGGGGGTCTGGACGAGGGGTCCTAATCAGAACACTGAAGCTTTCTTT. Protein sequence: CAWRSGVWTRGPNQNTEAFF. Full variable domain (outside the CDR3, taken from reference TRBV30 and TRBJ1-1): SQTIHQWPATLVQPVGSPLSLECTVEGTSNPNLYWYRQAAGRGLQLLFYSVGIGQISSEVPQNLSASRPQDRQFILSSKKLLLSDSGFYLCAWRSGVWTRGPNQNTEAFFGQGTRLTVV.